This T cell receptor (beta chain) was observed in a study of T cell responses to AZD1222 COVID-19 vaccine. Profiling relied on immunoSEQ multiplex PCR, and the TCRdb table lists in-frame clones only, not all of them. Of roughly 150,000 clones in the sample, roughly nine tenths were seen once. Study-wide findings and caveats: Per reports, nearly half of all spike-specific TCRs target regions that are unmutated in variants. No repertoire was sampled before or during the peak T cell response, only after it. A mostly white British donor set with more females was recruited, and clonal diversity was possibly underestimated. Only 5 or 6 AZD1222 recipients were seropositive at baseline.

Per germline, CDR1 SGHDT and CDR2 YYEEEE. Trimming pared 3 bases from V and 0 bases from J, leaving 4 bases between. The CDR3 runs 14 residues. Comments on this clone: Its antigen is not identified.

The input for sequencing was peripheral blood, taken after recovery from COVID-19. The receptor was isolated from an adult who had recovered from COVID-19. This chain joins TRBV5-6 and TRBJ2-6; D gene ambiguous. This CDR3 is CASSWDSGANVLTF. The CDR3 DNA sequence: TGTGCCAGCAGCTGGGACTCTGGGGCCAACGTCCTGACTTTC.